This paragraph covers one T cell receptor beta chain sequence. Its antigen remains unidentified. The data are from a study of cytomegalovirus exposure and HLA in healthy donors. Overall study findings and caveats: In a later analysis, a missense DCLRE1C variant was linked to TCR beta V- and J-gene trimming.

Germline CDR1 and CDR2: SGHDT and YYEEEE. V was trimmed by 1 base and J by 1 base, leaving 11 bases between them. The CDR3 length is 16 residues. Amplification used 60 Vbeta primers and 13 Jbeta primers. Profiled with immunoSEQ multiplex PCR; TCRdb holds only in-frame clones, not every one. Of about 140,000 clones listed, just under 85% are singletons. The rearrangement joins TRBV5-6 to TRBJ2-2; maybe TRBD2 (6 bases). Material for sequencing was PBMCs. This TCR was recovered from a woman aged 55 to 70 in good health and CMV-seropositive. This CDR3 reads CASSLRLVGNTGELFF. CDR3 coding DNA: TGTGCCAGCAGCTTGAGACTAGTTGGGAACACCGGGGAGCTGTTTTTT.